Below are 8 T cell receptor beta chains sequenced from a single sample in a study of T cell changes during pregnancy in multiple sclerosis. The data were produced by immunoSEQ multiplex PCR, yet TCRdb's version contains in-frame clones alone and is incomplete. The sample has about 130,000 clones; around 95% are singletons. Sequencing was performed on peripheral blood, taken after pregnancy. The receptors were gathered from a female donor with multiple sclerosis, enrolled in a pregnancy study.

The V call is TRBV5-1, the J call TRBJ2-7; 10 nucleotides line up with TRBD1. Unmatched junction bases numbered 2, after V lost 0 bases and J lost 2 bases. This CDR3 is built from 15 residues. Germline V gene sequence: CDR1 SGHRS, CDR2 YFSETQ. CDR3 in amino acids: CASSLGGTGAYEQYF. The CDR3 coding sequence is TGCGCCAGCAGCTTGGGCGGGACAGGGGCCTACGAGCAGTACTTC.

The chain couples TRBV28 to TRBJ2-7; D is unclear. The germline V gene has CDR1 MDHEN and CDR2 SYDVKM. The CDR3 length is 13 residues. The V end was cut by 2 bases, the J end by 9 bases, with 14 bases between. The CDR3 sequence is CASSLGHTLGQYF. DNA for the CDR3: TGTGCCAGCAGTTTAGGGCACACCCTGGGGCAGTACTTC.

The V and J genes are TRBV5-1 and TRBJ2-5; 8 nucleotides line up with TRBD2. V was pared by 5 bases and J by 4 bases, with 7 bases of the junction left unmatched. This CDR3 comprises 14 residues. Germline V lookup: CDR1 SGHRS, CDR2 YFSETQ. The CDR3 is CASSFLAGSETQYF. The CDR3 bases are TGCGCCAGCAGTTTCCTAGCGGGCTCAGAGACCCAGTACTTC.

The gene calls are TRBV7-3 and TRBJ2-2, with TRBD2 identical over 7 bases. This CDR3 has 18 amino acids. From germline, CDR1 is SGHTA and CDR2 FQGTGA. With 2 bases clipped from V and 3 bases from J, the junction kept 12 bases outside the gene matches. Here the CDR3 reads CASSLWGGGSGYTGELFF. In nucleotides, the CDR3 is TGTGCCAGCAGCTTATGGGGAGGCGGGAGCGGGTACACCGGGGAGCTGTTTTTT.

The rearrangement uses TRBV10-3 and TRBJ1-2, with a weak D call TRBD1 (6 bases). This CDR3 region has 15 residues. Germline CDR1 ENHRY, CDR2 SYGVKD. Trimming removed 4 bases at V and 4 bases at J, with 16 bases between. The CDR3 is CAISVDLRGGYGYTF. In DNA, the CDR3 is TGTGCCATCAGTGTAGATTTGAGGGGGGGCTATGGCTACACCTTC.

The chain links TRBV7-2 to TRBJ2-7; no definite D call. Germline assignment: CDR1 SGHTA and CDR2 FQGNSA. The CDR3 loop spans 16 amino acids. V gave up 0 bases and J gave up 4 bases, with 16 bases separating them. DNA of the CDR3: TGTGCCAGCAGCTTAGCTGGAGACCCACAAATTTACGAGCAGTACTTC. This codes for CASSLAGDPQIYEQYF. The full variable domain, in which reference TRBV7-2 and TRBJ2-7 provide the parts outside the CDR3, is GAGVSQSPSNKVTEKGKDVELRCDPISGHTALYWYRQSLGQGLEFLIYFQGNSAPDKSGLPSDRFSAERTGGSVSTLTIQRTQQEDSAVYLCASSLAGDPQIYEQYFGPGTRLTVT.

V gene TRBV7-2 combines with J gene TRBJ1-3; the D is unclear. CDR1 and CDR2 (germline): SGHTA, FQGNSA. V dropped 0 bases and J dropped 0 bases, with 6 bases sitting between them. This CDR3 region has 15 residues. The DNA for the CDR3 is TGTGCCAGCAGCTTAGCAGCAAGCTCTGGAAACACCATATATTTT. Its translation: CASSLAASSGNTIYF.

In nucleotides, the CDR3 is TGTGCCAGCAGTTACGGGTCAGGGAGGAACACCATATATTTT. Its protein product is CASSYGSGRNTIYF. The chain links TRBV6-5 to TRBJ1-3; tentative D call: TRBD1 (5 bases). V was clipped by 2 bases and J by 7 bases, with 12 bases between them. The CDR3 length is 14 residues. Germline V gene data show CDR1 as MNHEY and CDR2 as SVGAGI.